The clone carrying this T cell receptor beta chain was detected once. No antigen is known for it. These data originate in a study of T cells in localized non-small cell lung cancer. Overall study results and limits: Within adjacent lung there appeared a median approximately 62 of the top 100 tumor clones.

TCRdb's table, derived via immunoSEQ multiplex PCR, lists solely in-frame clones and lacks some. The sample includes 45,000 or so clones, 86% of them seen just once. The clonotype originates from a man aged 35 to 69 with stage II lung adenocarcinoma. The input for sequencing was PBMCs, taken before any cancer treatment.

The CDR3 region has the DNA TGTGCCAGCAGTTACGGGGGTGTGACAGGACAAGAGACCCAGTACTTC. This codes for CASSYGGVTGQETQYF. The chain recombines TRBV6-6 with TRBJ2-5, with D possibly TRBD1 on 6 matching bases. Trimming cost V 2 bases and J 2 bases, with 15 bases left between them. From germline, CDR1 is MNHNY and CDR2 SVGAGI (reference sequence). The CDR3 is 16 amino acids.